These 9 T cell receptor beta chains share one sample of origin, sequenced in a study of blood T cell repertoires in COVID-19. Sequenced by immunoSEQ multiplex PCR; TCRdb stores in-frame clones only, minus some. The repertoire includes just under 150,000 clones, more than 75% of them detected once, and 30% to 45% sits in the top ten. Sample: peripheral blood. Receptors were obtained from a man in his fifties or sixties who had recovered from COVID-19.

This rearrangement joins TRBV4-3 to TRBJ2-3; D is undetermined. The CDR3 is made up of 12 amino acids. Germline lookup yields CDR1 LGHNA and CDR2 YSLEER. Between the trimmed V and J ends, which lost 2 bases and 8 bases, there was a span of 8 bases. The CDR3 loop is CASSQSAGTQYF. The CDR3 coding sequence is TGCGCCAGCAGCCAAAGTGCCGGTACGCAGTATTTT.

CDR3 DNA: TGTGCCAGCTCACTATTCTCAAGCGAGAACACCGGGGAGCTGTTTTTT. This gives the protein CASSLFSSENTGELFF. The chain joins TRBV18 to TRBJ2-2; the D is unclear. V gave up 4 bases and J gave up 1 base, with 13 bases separating them. Germline assignment: CDR1 KGHSH and CDR2 LQKENI. This CDR3 is built from 16 residues.

The chain joins TRBV10-3 to TRBJ2-5; TRBD1 matches 11 bases. This CDR3 comprises 15 residues. Per germline, CDR1 ENHRY and CDR2 SYGVKD. With V trimmed by 6 bases and J by 3 bases, 6 bases remained unmatched. CDR3 bases: TGTGCCATCAGGTCACCGGGACAGGGGGAAGAGACCCAGTACTTC. Its protein is CAIRSPGQGEETQYF.

This clone was detected only a few times. This rearrangement joins TRBV15 to TRBJ2-2; TRBD2 matches 12 bases. After removal of 5 bases from V and 1 base from J, the junction contained 2 bases not matched to a gene. The CDR3 has 16 amino acids. Per the germline V gene, CDR1 is LNHNV and CDR2 is YYDKDF (reference sequence). CDR3: CATSASGGGNTGELFF. The DNA for the CDR3 is TGTGCCACCAGCGCTAGCGGGGGGGGGAACACCGGGGAGCTGTTTTTT.

The V and J genes are TRBV6-5 and TRBJ2-5; no firm D call. The V and J ends lost 4 bases and 0 bases respectively, with 9 bases between them. In germline, CDR1 is MNHEY, CDR2 SVGAGI. The CDR3 is made up of 14 amino acids. CDR3 bases: TGTGCCAGCAGTTCTACAGAACACCAAGAGACCCAGTACTTC. This sequence encodes CASSSTEHQETQYF.

The chain carries TRBV3-1 (or the pseudogene TRBV3-2) and TRBJ1-6; 10 positions match TRBD1. Germline assignment: CDR1 LGHDT and CDR2 YNNKEL (reference sequence). V dropped 0 bases and J dropped 0; count of bases not matched to a gene: 5. CDR3 length equals 19 residues. CDR3 sequence: CASSQDETGGSSYNSPLHF. The CDR3 bases are TGTGCCAGCAGCCAAGACGAGACAGGGGGCAGCTCCTATAATTCACCCCTCCACTTT.

This rearrangement joins TRBV5-1 to TRBJ2-7, with a weak D call TRBD1 (6 bases). The CDR3 length is 13 residues. Trimming took off 4 bases at V and 3 bases at J, with 11 bases between the two ends. Germline V gene data show CDR1 as SGHRS and CDR2 as YFSETQ. CDR3 protein: CASSPLTGYEQYF. The CDR3 coding sequence is TGCGCCAGCAGCCCCCTGACAGGCTACGAGCAGTACTTC.

The chain joins TRBV5-1 to TRBJ2-6; TRBD1 might be the D (5 bases). The CDR3 extends over 18 amino acids. Germline CDR1 and CDR2: SGHRS and YFSETQ. Trimming left V 0 bases short and J 2 bases short, with 15 bases between. The CDR3 nucleotides read TGCGCCAGCAGCTTGGGGTCAGGGAAGAAAGCTGGGGCCAACGTCCTGACTTTC. It is translated as CASSLGSGKKAGANVLTF.

The chain combines TRBV5-6 with TRBJ1-2; TRBD1 might be the D (5 bases). V shed 0 bases and J shed 2 bases, with 5 bases lying between them. The CDR3 is 13 amino acids. Germline loops: CDR1 SGHDT, CDR2 YYEEEE. The CDR3 bases are TGTGCCAGCAGCTTGGCAGGGAACTATGGCTACACCTTC. Translated, it gives CASSLAGNYGYTF.